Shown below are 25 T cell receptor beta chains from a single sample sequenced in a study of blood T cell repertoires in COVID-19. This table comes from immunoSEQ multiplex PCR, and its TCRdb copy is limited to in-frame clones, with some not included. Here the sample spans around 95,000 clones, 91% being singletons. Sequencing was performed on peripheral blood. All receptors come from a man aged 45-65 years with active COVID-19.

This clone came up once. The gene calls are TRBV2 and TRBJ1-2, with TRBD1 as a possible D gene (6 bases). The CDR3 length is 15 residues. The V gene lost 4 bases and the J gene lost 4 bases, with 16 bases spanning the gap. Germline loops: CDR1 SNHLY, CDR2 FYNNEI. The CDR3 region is CASSVGTTTTYGYTF. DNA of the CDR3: TGTGCCAGCAGTGTTGGGACAACCACGACCTATGGCTACACCTTC.

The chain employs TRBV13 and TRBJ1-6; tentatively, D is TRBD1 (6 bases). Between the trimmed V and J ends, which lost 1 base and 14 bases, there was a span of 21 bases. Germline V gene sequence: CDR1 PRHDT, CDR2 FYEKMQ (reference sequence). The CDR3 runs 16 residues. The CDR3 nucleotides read TGTGCCAGCAGCTTAGCGGAGACAGGTTCCCCTAGGGCCCTCCACTTT. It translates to CASSLAETGSPRALHF.

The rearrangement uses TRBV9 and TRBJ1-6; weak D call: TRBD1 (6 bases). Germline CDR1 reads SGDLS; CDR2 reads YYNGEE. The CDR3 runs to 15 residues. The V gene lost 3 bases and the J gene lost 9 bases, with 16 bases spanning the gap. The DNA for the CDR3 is TGTGCCAGCAGCGGGGTACAGGGAGTCGGTTCACCCCTCCACTTT. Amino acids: CASSGVQGVGSPLHF. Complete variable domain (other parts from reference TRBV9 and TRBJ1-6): DSGVTQTPKHLITATGQRVTLRCSPRSGDLSVYWYQQSLDQGLQFLIQYYNGEERAKGNILERFSAQQFPDLHSELNLSSLELGDSALYFCASSGVQGVGSPLHFGNGTRLTVT.

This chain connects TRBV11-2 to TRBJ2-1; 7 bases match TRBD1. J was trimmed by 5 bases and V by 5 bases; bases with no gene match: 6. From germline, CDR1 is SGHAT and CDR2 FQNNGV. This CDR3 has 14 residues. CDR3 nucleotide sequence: TGTGCCAGCAGCCTGGGACAGTTCAACAATGAGCAGTTCTTC. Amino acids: CASSLGQFNNEQFF.

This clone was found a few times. The CDR3 DNA reads TGTGCCAGCAGCAGGATGGACAGGCGGAACACTGAAGCTTTCTTT. Translation: CASSRMDRRNTEAFF. The genes are TRBV7-9 and TRBJ1-1; 7 positions agree with TRBD1. J was trimmed by 1 base and V by 5 bases; bases with no gene match: 7. Germline CDR1 and CDR2: SEHNR and FQNEAQ (reference sequence). This CDR3 has 15 residues. Full variable domain (outside the CDR3, taken from reference TRBV7-9 and TRBJ1-1): DTGVSQNPRHKITKRGQNVTFRCDPISEHNRLYWYRQTLGQGPEFLTYFQNEAQLEKSRLLSDRFSAERPKGSFSTLEIQRTEQGDSAMYLCASSRMDRRNTEAFFGQGTRLTVV.

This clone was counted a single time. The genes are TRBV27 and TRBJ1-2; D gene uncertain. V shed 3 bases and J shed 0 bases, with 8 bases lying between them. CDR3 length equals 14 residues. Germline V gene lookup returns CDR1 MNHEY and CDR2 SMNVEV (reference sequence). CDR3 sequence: CASSLRHTNYGYTF. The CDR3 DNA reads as TGTGCCAGCAGTTTGCGACACACTAACTATGGCTACACCTTC.

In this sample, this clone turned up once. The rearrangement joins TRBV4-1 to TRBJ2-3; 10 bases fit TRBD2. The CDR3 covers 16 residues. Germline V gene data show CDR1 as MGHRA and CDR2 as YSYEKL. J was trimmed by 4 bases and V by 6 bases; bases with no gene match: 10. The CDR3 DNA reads TGCGCCAGCAGTCCTTCGAGCGGGAGGGATTCAGATACGCAGTATTTT. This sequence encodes CASSPSSGRDSDTQYF.

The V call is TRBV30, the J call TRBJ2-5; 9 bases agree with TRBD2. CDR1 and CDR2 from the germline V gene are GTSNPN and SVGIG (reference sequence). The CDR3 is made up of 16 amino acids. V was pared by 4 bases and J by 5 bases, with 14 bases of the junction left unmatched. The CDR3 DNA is TGTGCCTGGACCCCCTGGGCGGGAGGGCCGTGGGAGACCCAGTACTTC. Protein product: CAWTPWAGGPWETQYF.

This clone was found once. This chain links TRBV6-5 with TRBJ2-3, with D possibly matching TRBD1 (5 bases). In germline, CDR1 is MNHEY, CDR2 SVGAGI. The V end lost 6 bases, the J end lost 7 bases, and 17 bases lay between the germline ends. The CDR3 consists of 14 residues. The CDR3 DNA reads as TGTGCCAGCAGGCGACAGAGAAAATCCAATACGCAGTATTTT. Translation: CASRRQRKSNTQYF.

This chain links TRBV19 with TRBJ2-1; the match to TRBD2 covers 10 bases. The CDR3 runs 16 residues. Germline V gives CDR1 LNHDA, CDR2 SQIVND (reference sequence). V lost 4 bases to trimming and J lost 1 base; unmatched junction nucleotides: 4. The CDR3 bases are TGTGCCAGTAGTACGATAGCGGGGGGATCCTACAATGAGCAGTTCTTC. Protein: CASSTIAGGSYNEQFF.

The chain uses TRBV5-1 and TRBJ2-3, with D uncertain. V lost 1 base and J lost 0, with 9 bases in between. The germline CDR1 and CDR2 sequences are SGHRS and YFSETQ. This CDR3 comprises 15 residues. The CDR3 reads CASSLLTASTDTQYF. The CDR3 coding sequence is TGCGCCAGCAGCTTGTTAACAGCTAGCACAGATACGCAGTATTTT.

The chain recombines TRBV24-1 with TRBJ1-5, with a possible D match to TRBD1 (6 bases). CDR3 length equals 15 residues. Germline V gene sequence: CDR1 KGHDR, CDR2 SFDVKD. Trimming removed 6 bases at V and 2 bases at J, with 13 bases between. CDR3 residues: CATSPSGVGNQPQHF. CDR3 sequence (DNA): TGTGCCACCAGTCCTTCAGGGGTCGGCAATCAGCCCCAGCATTTT.

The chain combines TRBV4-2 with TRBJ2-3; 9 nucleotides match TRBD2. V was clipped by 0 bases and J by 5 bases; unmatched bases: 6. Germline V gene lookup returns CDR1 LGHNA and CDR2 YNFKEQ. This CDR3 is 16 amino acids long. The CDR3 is CASSQEGGRAKDTQYF. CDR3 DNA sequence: TGTGCCAGCAGCCAAGAGGGCGGGAGGGCCAAAGATACGCAGTATTTT.

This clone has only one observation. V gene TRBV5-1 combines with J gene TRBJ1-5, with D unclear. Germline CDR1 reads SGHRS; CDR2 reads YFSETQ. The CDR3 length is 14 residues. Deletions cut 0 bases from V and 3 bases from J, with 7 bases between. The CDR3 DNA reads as TGCGCCAGCAGCTTGGGGGAGTTCAATCAGCCCCAGCATTTT. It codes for CASSLGEFNQPQHF.

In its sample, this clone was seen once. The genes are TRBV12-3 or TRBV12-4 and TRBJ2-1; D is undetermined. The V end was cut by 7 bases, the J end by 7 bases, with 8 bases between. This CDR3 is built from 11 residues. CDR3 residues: CASNSRNEQFF. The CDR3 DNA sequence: TGTGCCAGCAATAGCCGAAATGAGCAGTTCTTC.

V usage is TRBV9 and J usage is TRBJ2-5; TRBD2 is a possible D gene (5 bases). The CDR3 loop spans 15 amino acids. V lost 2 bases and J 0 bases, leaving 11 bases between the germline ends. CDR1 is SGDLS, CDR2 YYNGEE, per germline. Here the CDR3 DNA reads TGTGCCAGCAGCGTCGGAGGACTTAACCAAGAGACCCAGTACTTC. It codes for CASSVGGLNQETQYF.

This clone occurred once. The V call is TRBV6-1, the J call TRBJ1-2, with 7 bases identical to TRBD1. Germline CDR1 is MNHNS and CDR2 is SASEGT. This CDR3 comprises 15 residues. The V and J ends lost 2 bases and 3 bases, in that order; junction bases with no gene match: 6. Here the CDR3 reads CASSEIGTADYGYTF. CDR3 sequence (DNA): TGTGCCAGCAGTGAAATAGGGACAGCCGACTATGGCTACACCTTC.

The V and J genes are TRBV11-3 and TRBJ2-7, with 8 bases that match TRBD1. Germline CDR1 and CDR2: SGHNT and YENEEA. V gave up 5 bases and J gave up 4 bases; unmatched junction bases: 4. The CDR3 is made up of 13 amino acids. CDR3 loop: CASSPGQEYEQYF. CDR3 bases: TGTGCCAGCAGCCCGGGACAGGAATACGAGCAGTACTTC.

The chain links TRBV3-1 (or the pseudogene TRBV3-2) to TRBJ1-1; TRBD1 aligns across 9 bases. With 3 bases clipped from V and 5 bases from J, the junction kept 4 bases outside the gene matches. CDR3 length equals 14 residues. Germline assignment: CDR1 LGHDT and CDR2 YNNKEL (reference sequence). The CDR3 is CASSHGQGRTEAFF. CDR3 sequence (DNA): TGTGCCAGCAGCCATGGACAGGGGAGGACTGAAGCTTTCTTT.

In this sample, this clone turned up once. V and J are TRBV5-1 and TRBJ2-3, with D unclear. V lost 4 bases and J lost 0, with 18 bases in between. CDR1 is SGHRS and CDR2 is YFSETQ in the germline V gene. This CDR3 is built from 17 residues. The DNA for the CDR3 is TGCGCCAGCAGCCAACCATGGCCAATTCCCAGCACAGATACGCAGTATTTT. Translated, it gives CASSQPWPIPSTDTQYF.

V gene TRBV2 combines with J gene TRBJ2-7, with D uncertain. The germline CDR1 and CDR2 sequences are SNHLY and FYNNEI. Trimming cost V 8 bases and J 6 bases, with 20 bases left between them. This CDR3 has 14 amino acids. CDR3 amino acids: CASRYLDVRSEQYV. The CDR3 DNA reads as TGTGCCAGCCGATATCTAGACGTACGGTCCGAGCAGTACGTC.

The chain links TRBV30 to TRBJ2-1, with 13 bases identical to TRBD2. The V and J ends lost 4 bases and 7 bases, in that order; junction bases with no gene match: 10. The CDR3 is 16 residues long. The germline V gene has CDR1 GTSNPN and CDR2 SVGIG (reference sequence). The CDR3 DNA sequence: TGTGCCTGGAACCGGGAACTAGCGGGAGGGTGGAATGAGCAGTTCTTC. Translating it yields CAWNRELAGGWNEQFF.

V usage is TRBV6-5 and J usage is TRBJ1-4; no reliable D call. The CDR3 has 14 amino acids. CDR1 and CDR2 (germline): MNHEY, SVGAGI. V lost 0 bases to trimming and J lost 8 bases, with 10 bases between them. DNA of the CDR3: TGTGCCAGCAGTTACTCGCGGGGAGTCGAAAAACTGTTTTTT. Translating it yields CASSYSRGVEKLFF.

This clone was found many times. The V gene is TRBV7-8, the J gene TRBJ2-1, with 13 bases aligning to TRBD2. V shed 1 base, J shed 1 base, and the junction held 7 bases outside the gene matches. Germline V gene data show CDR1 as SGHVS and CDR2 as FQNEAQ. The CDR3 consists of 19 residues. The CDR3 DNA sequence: TGTGCCAGCAGCTTAGTAGTGACTAGCGGGAGGCCGTCCTACAATGAGCAGTTCTTC. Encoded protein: CASSLVVTSGRPSYNEQFF.

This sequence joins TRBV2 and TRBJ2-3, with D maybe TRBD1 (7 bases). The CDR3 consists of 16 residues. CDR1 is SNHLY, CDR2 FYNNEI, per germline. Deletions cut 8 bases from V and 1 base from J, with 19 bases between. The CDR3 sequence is CASLATGSRGTDTQYF. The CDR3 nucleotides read TGTGCCAGCCTAGCGACAGGGTCGCGGGGCACAGATACGCAGTATTTT.